A single sample is the source of the 9 T cell receptor beta chains below, sequenced in a study of T cells after posttransplantation cyclophosphamide. Only in-frame clones appear in the TCRdb table, and some are missing; sequencing was by immunoSEQ multiplex PCR. This sample has about 22,000 clones and no singletons, with about 4.5% in the ten largest. The sequencing sample was made of PBMCs. The receptor source for this set is a woman in her fifties or sixties in good health, CMV-negative, and a related stem cell transplant donor.

At least ten counts were recorded for this clone. This chain joins TRBV7-2 and TRBJ2-5; D might be TRBD2 (6 bases). CDR3 size: 14 residues. The V end was cut by 5 bases, the J end by 4 bases, with 14 bases between. Germline CDR1 is SGHTA and CDR2 is FQGNSA. In nucleotides, the CDR3 is TGTGCCAGCAGCGGCCGGGACTCCAGAGAGACCCAGTACTTC. This encodes CASSGRDSRETQYF.

This clone was seen repeatedly, ten times or more. This chain connects TRBV7-9 to TRBJ2-3; the match to TRBD2 covers 8 bases. Looked up from germline, CDR1 is SEHNR and CDR2 is FQNEAQ (reference sequence). V lost 2 bases and J lost 4; bases outside the gene matches: 5. The CDR3 covers 15 residues. The CDR3 sequence is CASSLRAGAADTQYF. In DNA, the CDR3 is TGTGCCAGCAGCTTAAGAGCGGGGGCGGCAGATACGCAGTATTTT.

This clone was observed many times. The chain carries TRBV7-8 and TRBJ2-7; 11 bases align to TRBD1. The germline gives CDR1 SGHVS, CDR2 FQNEAQ. The length of the CDR3 is 14 residues. V was clipped by 5 bases and J by 4 bases; unmatched bases: 4. The chain's CDR3 is CASSPGTGGYEQYF. Here the CDR3 DNA reads TGTGCCAGCAGCCCCGGGACAGGGGGTTACGAGCAGTACTTC.

This clone has a count of ten or more. The V gene is TRBV4-1, the J gene TRBJ2-7, with 8 bases that match TRBD1. The CDR3 extends over 16 amino acids. Trimming at V came to 1 base and at J to 6 bases, leaving 11 bases not matched to a gene. The germline CDR1 and CDR2 sequences are MGHRA and YSYEKL. The CDR3 bases are TGCGCCAGCAGCCAAGCCGCCCCTTGGACAGGGCCCGAGCAGTACTTC. Translated, it gives CASSQAAPWTGPEQYF.

This clone was detected ten times or more. The chain recombines TRBV19 with TRBJ2-7; a possible D gene is TRBD1 (6 bases). The germline gives CDR1 LNHDA, CDR2 SQIVND (reference sequence). V lost 4 bases, J lost 4 bases, and 8 bases lay in between. The length of the CDR3 is 12 residues. The CDR3 DNA reads TGTGCCAGTAGTAAACAGGGTTACGAGCAGTACTTC. It is translated as CASSKQGYEQYF.

The J gene is TRBJ2-2, the V gene TRBV10-3; TRBD2 aligns across 10 bases. CDR3 length: 17 amino acids. Losses at the gene ends were 5 bases for V and 5 bases for J; bases not matched to a gene: 11. Per the germline V gene, CDR1 is ENHRY and CDR2 is SYGVKD. CDR3 DNA sequence: TGTGCCATCAGTTGGGCTAGCGGGGGCAGTGGGACCGGGGAGCTGTTTTTT. This codes for CAISWASGGSGTGELFF.

This clone ranks as medium-sized. The rearrangement links TRBV19 to TRBJ2-1; D call uncertain. The CDR3 is 13 residues long. Germline loops: CDR1 LNHDA, CDR2 SQIVND (reference sequence). V gave up 3 bases and J gave up 4 bases, with 7 bases separating them. The chain's CDR3 is CASSIALYNEQFF. CDR3 sequence (DNA): TGTGCCAGTAGTATTGCGCTGTACAATGAGCAGTTCTTC.

This clone occurred many times. Here the CDR3 DNA reads TGTGCCAGCAGCCCCGGGGCCGGGACAGTTGGATACTATGGCTACACCTTC. It encodes CASSPGAGTVGYYGYTF. V is TRBV7-2 and J is TRBJ1-2; TRBD1 matches at 7 bases. With 5 bases clipped from V and 3 bases from J, the junction kept 15 bases outside the gene matches. Germline-derived CDR1 and CDR2 are SGHTA and FQGNSA. The CDR3 spans 17 residues.

Note on this clone: A much larger clone lies a single base off, so this may be a read error. The chain recombines TRBV6-5 with TRBJ2-5; D is uncertain. The J call is in doubt because the DNA end fits TRBJ2-7 better. The CDR3 runs 15 residues. Germline CDR1 MNHEY, CDR2 SVGAGI. This CDR3 is CASSYSERVACEQYF. In nucleotides, the CDR3 is TGTGCCAGCAGTTACTCTGAACGGGTGGCCTGCGAGCAGTACTTC.